This T cell receptor beta chain was recorded in a study of T cells in Graves' hyperthyroidism and ophthalmopathy. Study in general: Peripheral blood was acquired at first diagnosis, ahead of any therapy whatsoever.

It was RNA transcripts that yielded the amplified TCR beta CDR3 regions. When the TCR CDR3 underwent first-round RT-PCR, the HTBI primer set was used. MiXCR was run by TCRdb on the multiplex PCR reads, yielding one entry per CDR3 protein. This sample carries hundreds of thousands of distinct CDR3 sequences, approximately 15% of them seen once, and the ten largest clones take about 15%. Every diagnosis used clinical symptoms, serum thyroxine and TRAb, thyroid ultrasound and orbital computed tomography. This sequence originates from a middle-aged woman with Graves' hyperthyroidism. Sequenced: blood.

In DNA form, the CDR3 reads TGTGCCAGCAGCGTACTAGAAACTAACTATGGCTACACCTTC. Amino acid sequence: CASSVLETNYGYTF. The gene calls are TRBV5-6 and TRBJ1-2, with D unresolved. The CDR3 has 14 amino acids. Trimming left V 4 bases short and J 0 bases short, with 10 bases between. Germline V gene lookup returns CDR1 SGHDT and CDR2 YYEEEE.